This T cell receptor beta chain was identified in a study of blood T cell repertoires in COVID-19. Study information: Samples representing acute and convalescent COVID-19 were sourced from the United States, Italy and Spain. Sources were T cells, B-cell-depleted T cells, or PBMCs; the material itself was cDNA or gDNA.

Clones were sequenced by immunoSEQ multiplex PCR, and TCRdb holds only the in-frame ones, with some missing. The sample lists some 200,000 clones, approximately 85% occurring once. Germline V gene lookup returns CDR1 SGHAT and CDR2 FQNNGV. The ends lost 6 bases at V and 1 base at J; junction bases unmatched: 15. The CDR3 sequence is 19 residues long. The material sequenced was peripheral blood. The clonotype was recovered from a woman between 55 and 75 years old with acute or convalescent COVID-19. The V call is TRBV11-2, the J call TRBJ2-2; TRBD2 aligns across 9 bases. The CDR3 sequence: CASSRPILIAGENTGELFF. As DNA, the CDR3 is TGTGCCAGCAGTCGACCCATATTGATAGCGGGGGAGAACACCGGGGAGCTGTTTTTT.